The rows below give T cell receptor beta chains drawn from one sample of a study of control samples from healthy donors and cancer patients. The assay was immunoSEQ multiplex PCR, and TCRdb's table has in-frame clones only and misses some. The data show around 80,000 clones, around 87% seen once. Material: blood. The receptors here all came from a man aged 50-59 years in good health. The CDR3 runs from the conserved cysteine through the conserved F or W. Each record gives: CDR3 DNA, CDR3 protein, CDR3 length, D gene, J gene, clone size, V gene. A D gene is named only where the DNA matches it firmly. Only some rows state a clone size, as once, few, many or a class for expanded clones.

DNA: TGTGCCAGCAGCCAAGACCTATTGGGTCTAAAACTGTTTTTT; CDR3: CASSQDLLGLKLFF; length: 14; D: .; J: TRBJ1-4; size: .; V: TRBV14
DNA: TGTGCCAGCAGCCCCCAGCGTAAGGGTCTGACCCCGCCGCACCTCTATGGCTACACCTTC; CDR3: CASSPQRKGLTPPHLYGYTF; length: 20; D: .; J: TRBJ1-2; size: .; V: TRBV7-8
DNA: TGTGCCAGCAGTCAGGACCCCAGCTATGGCTACACCTTC; CDR3: CASSQDPSYGYTF; length: 13; D: .; J: TRBJ1-2; size: .; V: TRBV6-5
DNA: TGTGCCAGCAGCCCCACCCAGGGAAACTATGGCTACACCTTC; CDR3: CASSPTQGNYGYTF; length: 14; D: .; J: TRBJ1-2; size: .; V: TRBV7-8
DNA: TGTGCCAGCAGCCTTTCGGACGGGAGTGGCTACACCTTC; CDR3: CASSLSDGSGYTF; length: 13; D: .; J: TRBJ1-2; size: .; V: TRBV7-7
DNA: TGCGCCAGCAGCCAATGGCAGGGGGCTATCGAAAAACTGTTTTTT; CDR3: CASSQWQGAIEKLFF; length: 15; D: TRBD1; J: TRBJ1-4; size: .; V: TRBV4-1
DNA: TGCGCCAGCAGTATATTGGGGGGCAGCACCGGGGAGCTGTTTTTT; CDR3: CASSILGGSTGELFF; length: 15; D: .; J: TRBJ2-2; size: .; V: TRBV5-1
DNA: TGTGCCAGCAGCTTCTCCGGGACTAGCATCGATGAGCAGTTCTTC; CDR3: CASSFSGTSIDEQFF; length: 15; D: TRBD2; J: TRBJ2-1; size: .; V: TRBV11-2
DNA: TGTGCCAGCAGCTTCAGGGGATACAATGAGCAGTTCTTC; CDR3: CASSFRGYNEQFF; length: 13; D: .; J: TRBJ2-1; size: .; V: TRBV11-1
DNA: TGTGCCAGCAGTTTCAATCGCAATGAGCAGTTCTTC; CDR3: CASSFNRNEQFF; length: 12; D: .; J: TRBJ2-1; size: .; V: TRBV12-3/TRBV12-4
DNA: TGTGCCAGCAGTTTATCTGGGAGAGGAGTGTATGGCTACACCTTC; CDR3: CASSLSGRGVYGYTF; length: 15; D: .; J: TRBJ1-2; size: .; V: TRBV27
DNA: TGTGCCAGCAGTGCCTGGGCTACCTCTGGAAACACCATATATTTT; CDR3: CASSAWATSGNTIYF; length: 15; D: .; J: TRBJ1-3; size: .; V: TRBV27
DNA: TGTGCCATCAGTGGGACAGGGGGCAGGAGCACTGAAGCTTTCTTT; CDR3: CAISGTGGRSTEAFF; length: 15; D: TRBD1; J: TRBJ1-1; size: .; V: TRBV10-3
DNA: TGTGCCAGTGCAGGGTTCGGGTCCTACGAGCAGTACTTC; CDR3: CASAGFGSYEQYF; length: 13; D: .; J: TRBJ2-7; size: .; V: TRBV19
DNA: TGTGCCAGCAGTTTAACAGGGAGGGCTGAAGCTTTCTTT; CDR3: CASSLTGRAEAFF; length: 13; D: .; J: TRBJ1-1; size: .; V: TRBV12-3/TRBV12-4
DNA: TGTGCCAGCAGAAGGACAGGCCAAACTGGTCGCAGGGTGAACATTCAGTACTTC; CDR3: CASRRTGQTGRRVNIQYF; length: 18; D: TRBD1; J: TRBJ2-4; size: .; V: TRBV2
DNA: TGTGCCAGCAGCTTGGAAAGGGACCGTAACTATGGCTACACCTTC; CDR3: CASSLERDRNYGYTF; length: 15; D: .; J: TRBJ1-2; size: .; V: TRBV5-4
DNA: TGTGCCAGCAGCCATGGAGAGACCCAGTACTTC; CDR3: CASSHGETQYF; length: 11; D: .; J: TRBJ2-5; size: .; V: TRBV14
DNA: TGTGCCAGCAGCTCTGGGACAGGGGGGTTGGGCACTGAAGCTTTCTTT; CDR3: CASSSGTGGLGTEAFF; length: 16; D: TRBD1; J: TRBJ1-1; size: .; V: TRBV7-6
DNA: TGTGCCAGCAGGGGACCTCCCACAGATACGCAGTATTTT; CDR3: CASRGPPTDTQYF; length: 13; D: .; J: TRBJ2-3; size: .; V: TRBV27
DNA: TGTGCCAGCAGACAAATCCGGGACGGAACTTATGGCTACACCTTC; CDR3: CASRQIRDGTYGYTF; length: 15; D: .; J: TRBJ1-2; size: .; V: TRBV2
DNA: TGTGCCAGCAGCCCCCCATTAAGCAGGGCGCTCTGTCGGACCCCTTGGGGGCCCCAGCATTTT; CDR3: CASSPPLSRALCRTPWGPQHF; length: 21; D: .; J: TRBJ1-5; size: .; V: TRBV9
DNA: TGTGCCTGGAGTGCCGGACTAGCGGGAGACAATGAGCAGTTCTTC; CDR3: CAWSAGLAGDNEQFF; length: 15; D: TRBD2; J: TRBJ2-1; size: .; V: TRBV30
DNA: TGTGCCAGCCTCCCGGGACAGGGGGTCGGCGGGGAGCTGTTTTTT; CDR3: CASLPGQGVGGELFF; length: 15; D: TRBD1; J: TRBJ2-2; size: .; V: TRBV2
DNA: TGTGCCAGCAGTGAGGGGACAGGATTTACTAGCACAGATACGCAGTATTTT; CDR3: CASSEGTGFTSTDTQYF; length: 17; D: TRBD1; J: TRBJ2-3; size: .; V: TRBV2
DNA: TGTGCCAGCAGTCCGCTTCGGTTGAACACTGAAGCTTTCTTT; CDR3: CASSPLRLNTEAFF; length: 14; D: .; J: TRBJ1-1; size: .; V: TRBV6-2/TRBV6-3
DNA: TGTGCCACCAGCAGAGATGAAGGAACAGACTCCCAAGAGACCCAGTACTTC; CDR3: CATSRDEGTDSQETQYF; length: 17; D: .; J: TRBJ2-5; size: .; V: TRBV15
DNA: TGCGCCAGCAGCTTGCACGGGACAGAAGACACCGGGGAGCTGTTTTTT; CDR3: CASSLHGTEDTGELFF; length: 16; D: TRBD1; J: TRBJ2-2; size: .; V: TRBV5-1
DNA: TGTGCCAGCAGCTTAAGCAGCGTCTCCTACGAGCAGTACTTC; CDR3: CASSLSSVSYEQYF; length: 14; D: .; J: TRBJ2-7; size: .; V: TRBV7-9
DNA: TGTGCCAGCAACCCGCCCCAGGGACTTTTGATTTCACCCCTCCACTTT; CDR3: CASNPPQGLLISPLHF; length: 16; D: .; J: TRBJ1-6; size: .; V: TRBV28
DNA: TGTGCCAGCAGCGTGGACAGGGGGCAGCCCCAGCATTTT; CDR3: CASSVDRGQPQHF; length: 13; D: TRBD1; J: TRBJ1-5; size: .; V: TRBV5-6
DNA: TGTGCCAGCAGCTCCAGAGGGGCTGGAAACACCATATATTTT; CDR3: CASSSRGAGNTIYF; length: 14; D: .; J: TRBJ1-3; size: .; V: TRBV7-8
DNA: TGTGCCAGCAGCCTCTTGGGGGTCACAGATACGCAGTATTTT; CDR3: CASSLLGVTDTQYF; length: 14; D: .; J: TRBJ2-3; size: .; V: TRBV7-3
DNA: TGTGCCAGCAGCCCTTACAGGGGAAGTAATAATTCACCCCTCCACTTT; CDR3: CASSPYRGSNNSPLHF; length: 16; D: TRBD1; J: TRBJ1-6; size: .; V: TRBV28
DNA: TGTGCCAGCAGCCCAGGGATCGGCTACACCTTC; CDR3: CASSPGIGYTF; length: 11; D: .; J: TRBJ1-2; size: .; V: TRBV11-3
DNA: TGTGCCAGCAGCTTAGAATTACTTGGCGAGCAGTACTTC; CDR3: CASSLELLGEQYF; length: 13; D: .; J: TRBJ2-7; size: .; V: TRBV7-9
DNA: TGCGCCAGCAGCCCCGCCCGGTGGGGGACCAGCTCCTACGAGCAGTACTTC; CDR3: CASSPARWGTSSYEQYF; length: 17; D: .; J: TRBJ2-7; size: .; V: TRBV4-3
DNA: TGTGCCAGCATTACCACAGGGGGGACTGAAGCTTTCTTT; CDR3: CASITTGGTEAFF; length: 13; D: TRBD1; J: TRBJ1-1; size: .; V: TRBV12-3/TRBV12-4
DNA: TGTGCCAGTAGCGTTGACAGGATTTATAATGAAAAACTGTTTTTT; CDR3: CASSVDRIYNEKLFF; length: 15; D: .; J: TRBJ1-4; size: .; V: TRBV19
DNA: TGTGCCAGCAGCCACCGACTAGCGGGAGAGACCCAGTACTTC; CDR3: CASSHRLAGETQYF; length: 14; D: TRBD2; J: TRBJ2-5; size: many; V: TRBV7-8
DNA: TGCGCCAGCAATTCCCCCGGGGTAGCTAACTATGGCTACACCTTC; CDR3: CASNSPGVANYGYTF; length: 15; D: .; J: TRBJ1-2; size: .; V: TRBV4-1
DNA: TGTGCCAGCAGCTTAGTGGGAGCCGCCGGGGAGCTGTTTTTT; CDR3: CASSLVGAAGELFF; length: 14; D: .; J: TRBJ2-2; size: .; V: TRBV7-8
DNA: TGTGCCAGCGGGGGGACTAGCGGGAGGGCCGATACGCAGTATTTT; CDR3: CASGGTSGRADTQYF; length: 15; D: TRBD2; J: TRBJ2-3; size: .; V: TRBV2
DNA: TGTGCCACCAGTGATTTGAACGCGGCGGGAGAGGCCCAGTACTTC; CDR3: CATSDLNAAGEAQYF; length: 15; D: TRBD2; J: TRBJ2-5; size: .; V: TRBV24-1